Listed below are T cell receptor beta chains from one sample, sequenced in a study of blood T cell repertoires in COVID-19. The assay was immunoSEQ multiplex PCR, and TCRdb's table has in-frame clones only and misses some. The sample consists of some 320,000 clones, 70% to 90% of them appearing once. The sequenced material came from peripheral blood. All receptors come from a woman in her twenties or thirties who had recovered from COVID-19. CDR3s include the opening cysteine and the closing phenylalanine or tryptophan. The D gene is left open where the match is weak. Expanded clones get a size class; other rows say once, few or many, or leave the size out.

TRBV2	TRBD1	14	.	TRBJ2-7	CASRTGGIPYEQYF	TGTGCCAGCAGGACAGGGGGCATTCCCTACGAGCAGTACTTC
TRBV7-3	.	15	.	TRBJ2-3	CASSFGLHSTDTQYF	TGTGCCAGCAGCTTCGGACTCCACAGCACAGATACGCAGTATTTT
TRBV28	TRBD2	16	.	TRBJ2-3	CASSFRRGGRRDTQYF	TGTGCCAGCAGTTTTCGGCGGGGGGGCCGAAGAGATACGCAGTATTTT
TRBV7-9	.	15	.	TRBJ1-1	CASYRGGIQNTEAFF	TGTGCCAGCTATCGGGGGGGAATACAGAACACTGAAGCTTTCTTT
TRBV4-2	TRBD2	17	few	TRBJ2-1	CASSQTLLAGRTNEQFF	TGTGCCAGCAGCCAAACCCTACTAGCGGGGAGGACCAATGAGCAGTTCTTC
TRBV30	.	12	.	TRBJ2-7	CAFLGGGGLKYF	TGTGCCTTTTTAGGAGGGGGCGGATTGAAGTACTTC
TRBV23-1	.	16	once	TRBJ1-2	CASSQPRGHKGYGYTF	TGCGCCAGCAGTCAACCCCGGGGACATAAAGGCTATGGCTACACCTTC
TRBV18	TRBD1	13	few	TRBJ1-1	CASRRDSNTEAFF	TGTGCCAGCCGGCGGGACAGCAACACTGAAGCTTTCTTT
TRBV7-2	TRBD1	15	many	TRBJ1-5	CASSLRSGGNQPQHF	TGTGCCAGCAGCCTCCGGTCAGGGGGGAATCAGCCCCAGCATTTT
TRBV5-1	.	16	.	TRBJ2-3	CASSLARLSSTDTQYF	TGCGCCAGCAGCTTGGCCCGACTGTCTAGCACAGATACGCAGTATTTT
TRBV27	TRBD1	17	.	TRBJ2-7	CASSLIPPRDSIYEQYF	TGTGCCAGCAGTCTCATACCGCCCCGGGACAGCATCTACGAGCAGTACTTC
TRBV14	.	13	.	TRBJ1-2	CASSQELDMGYTF	TGTGCCAGCAGCCAAGAGCTCGACATGGGCTACACCTTC
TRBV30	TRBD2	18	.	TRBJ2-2	CAWRKPTGLAENTGELFF	TGTGCCTGGAGGAAACCCACTGGACTAGCGGAGAACACCGGGGAGCTGTTTTTT
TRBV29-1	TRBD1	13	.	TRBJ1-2	CSIRDRDVSGYTF	TGCAGCATCCGGGACAGGGATGTTTCTGGCTACACCTTC
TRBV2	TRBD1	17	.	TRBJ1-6	CASSDSGTGGYNSPLHF	TGTGCCAGCAGTGATTCCGGGACAGGGGGTTATAATTCACCCCTCCACTTT
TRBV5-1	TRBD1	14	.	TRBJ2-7	CASSWTGSSYEQYF	TGCGCCAGCAGCTGGACAGGGAGCTCCTACGAGCAGTACTTC
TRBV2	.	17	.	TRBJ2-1	CANSPISRVSSYNEQFF	TGTGCCAACTCCCCTATTTCCAGGGTTTCTAGCTACAATGAGCAGTTCTTC
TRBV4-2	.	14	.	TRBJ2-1	CASSQPTDYNEQFF	TGTGCCAGCAGCCAGCCGACAGACTACAATGAGCAGTTCTTC
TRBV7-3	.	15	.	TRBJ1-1	CASSATGSSDTEAFF	TGTGCCAGCAGCGCGACGGGGTCGTCAGACACTGAAGCTTTCTTT
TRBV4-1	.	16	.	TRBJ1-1	CASSQTSSRGMSEAFF	TGCGCCAGCAGCCAGACGTCCAGTAGAGGGATGAGTGAAGCTTTCTTT
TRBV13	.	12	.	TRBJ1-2	CASSSSGYGYTF	TGTGCCAGCAGCTCCTCAGGTTATGGCTACACCTTC
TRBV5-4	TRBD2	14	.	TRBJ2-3	CASSSPWTSRTQYF	TGTGCCAGCAGCTCGCCATGGACTAGCAGGACGCAGTATTTT
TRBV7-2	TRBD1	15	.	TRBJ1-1	CASSSRDRGRTEAFF	TGTGCCAGCAGCTCCCGGGACAGGGGCCGAACTGAAGCTTTCTTT
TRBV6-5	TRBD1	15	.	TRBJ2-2	CASSKDRGLTGELFF	TGTGCCAGCAGCAAGGACAGGGGGCTTACCGGGGAGCTGTTTTTT